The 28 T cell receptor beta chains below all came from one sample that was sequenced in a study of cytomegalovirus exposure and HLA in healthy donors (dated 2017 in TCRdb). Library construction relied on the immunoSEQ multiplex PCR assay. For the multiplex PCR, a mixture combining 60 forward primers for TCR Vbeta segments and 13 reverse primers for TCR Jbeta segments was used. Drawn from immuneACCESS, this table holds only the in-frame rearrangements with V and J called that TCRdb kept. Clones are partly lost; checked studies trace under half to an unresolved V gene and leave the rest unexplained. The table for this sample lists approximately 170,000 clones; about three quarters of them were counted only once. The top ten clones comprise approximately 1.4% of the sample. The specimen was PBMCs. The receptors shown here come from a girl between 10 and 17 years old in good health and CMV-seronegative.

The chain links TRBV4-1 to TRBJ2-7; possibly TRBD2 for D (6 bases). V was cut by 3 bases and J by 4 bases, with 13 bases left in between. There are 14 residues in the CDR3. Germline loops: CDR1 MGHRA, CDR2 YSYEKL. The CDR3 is CASSHPGLSYEQYF. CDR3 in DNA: TGCGCCAGCAGCCACCCGGGACTTTCTTACGAGCAGTACTTC.

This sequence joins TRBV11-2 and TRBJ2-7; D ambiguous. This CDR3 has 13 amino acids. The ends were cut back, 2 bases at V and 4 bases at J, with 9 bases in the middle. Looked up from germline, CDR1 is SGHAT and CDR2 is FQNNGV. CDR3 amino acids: CASSLSPPYEQYF. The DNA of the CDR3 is TGTGCCAGCAGCTTAAGCCCACCTTACGAGCAGTACTTC.

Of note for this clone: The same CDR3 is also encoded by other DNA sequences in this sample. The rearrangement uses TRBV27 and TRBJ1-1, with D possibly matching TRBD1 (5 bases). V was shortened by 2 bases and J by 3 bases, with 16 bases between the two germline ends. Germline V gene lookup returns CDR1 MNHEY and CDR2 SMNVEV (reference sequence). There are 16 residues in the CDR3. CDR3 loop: CASSLGTRGRDTEAFF. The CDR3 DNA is TGTGCCAGCAGTTTAGGGACTCGGGGGAGGGACACTGAAGCTTTCTTT.

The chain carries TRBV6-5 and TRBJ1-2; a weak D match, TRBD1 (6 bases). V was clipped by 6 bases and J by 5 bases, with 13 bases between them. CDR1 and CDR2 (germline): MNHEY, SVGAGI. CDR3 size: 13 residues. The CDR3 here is CASRQGHSYGYTF. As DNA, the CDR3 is TGTGCCAGCAGGCAGGGACATTCTTATGGCTACACCTTC.

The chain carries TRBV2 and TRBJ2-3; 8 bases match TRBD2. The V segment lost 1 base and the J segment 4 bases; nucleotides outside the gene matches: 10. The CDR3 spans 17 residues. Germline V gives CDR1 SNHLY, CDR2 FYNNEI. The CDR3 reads CASSEGSRGVFSDTQYF. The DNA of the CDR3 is TGTGCCAGCAGTGAAGGGTCGCGGGGGGTGTTTTCAGATACGCAGTATTTT.

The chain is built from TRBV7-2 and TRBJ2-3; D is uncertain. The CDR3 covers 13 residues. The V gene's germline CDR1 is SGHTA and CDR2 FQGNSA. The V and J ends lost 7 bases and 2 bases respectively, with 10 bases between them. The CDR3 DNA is TGTGCCAGCAACCAACGGGTCACAGATACGCAGTATTTT. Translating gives CASNQRVTDTQYF.

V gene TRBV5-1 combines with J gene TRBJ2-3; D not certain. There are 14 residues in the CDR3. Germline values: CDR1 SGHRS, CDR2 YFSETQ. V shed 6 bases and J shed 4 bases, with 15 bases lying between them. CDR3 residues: CASTPLGFADTQYF. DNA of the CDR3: TGCGCCAGCACTCCCCTCGGGTTTGCAGATACGCAGTATTTT.

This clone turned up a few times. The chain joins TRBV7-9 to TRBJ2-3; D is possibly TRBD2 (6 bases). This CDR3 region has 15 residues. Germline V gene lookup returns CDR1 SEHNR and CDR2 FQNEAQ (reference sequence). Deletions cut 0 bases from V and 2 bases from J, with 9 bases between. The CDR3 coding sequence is TGTGCCAGCAGCTTAGCGGGCGGGGACACAGATACGCAGTATTTT. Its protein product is CASSLAGGDTDTQYF.

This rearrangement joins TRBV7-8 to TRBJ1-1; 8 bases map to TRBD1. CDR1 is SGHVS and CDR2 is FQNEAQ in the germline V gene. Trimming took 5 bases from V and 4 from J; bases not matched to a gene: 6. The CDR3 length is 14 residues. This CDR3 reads CASSPETGGTEAFF. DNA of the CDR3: TGTGCCAGCAGCCCAGAAACAGGGGGCACTGAAGCTTTCTTT.

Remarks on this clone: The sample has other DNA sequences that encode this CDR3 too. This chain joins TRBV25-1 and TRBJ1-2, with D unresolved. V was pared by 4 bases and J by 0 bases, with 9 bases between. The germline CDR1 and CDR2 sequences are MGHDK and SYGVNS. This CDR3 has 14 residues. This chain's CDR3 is CASSGRGANYGYTF. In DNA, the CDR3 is TGTGCCAGCAGTGGTCGGGGAGCTAACTATGGCTACACCTTC.

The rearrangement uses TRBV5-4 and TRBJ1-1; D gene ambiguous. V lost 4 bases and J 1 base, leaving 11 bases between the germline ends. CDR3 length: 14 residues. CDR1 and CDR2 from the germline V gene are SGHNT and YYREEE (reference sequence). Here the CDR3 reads CASSPGFPNTEAFF. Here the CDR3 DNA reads TGTGCCAGCAGCCCCGGGTTCCCGAACACTGAAGCTTTCTTT.

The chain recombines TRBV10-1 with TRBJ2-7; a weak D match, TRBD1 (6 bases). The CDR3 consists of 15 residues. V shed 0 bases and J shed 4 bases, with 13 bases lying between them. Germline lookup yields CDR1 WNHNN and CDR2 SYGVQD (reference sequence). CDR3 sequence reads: CASSESSAGVYEQYF. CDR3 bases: TGCGCCAGCAGTGAGTCATCGGCAGGGGTGTACGAGCAGTACTTC.

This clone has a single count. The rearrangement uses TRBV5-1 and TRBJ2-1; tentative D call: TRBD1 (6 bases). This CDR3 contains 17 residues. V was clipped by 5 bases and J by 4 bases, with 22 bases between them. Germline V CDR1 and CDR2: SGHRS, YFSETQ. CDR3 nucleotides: TGCGCCAGCAGTTCGGGATCAGGGGCCGTTTGGTACAATGAGCAGTTCTTC. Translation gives CASSSGSGAVWYNEQFF.

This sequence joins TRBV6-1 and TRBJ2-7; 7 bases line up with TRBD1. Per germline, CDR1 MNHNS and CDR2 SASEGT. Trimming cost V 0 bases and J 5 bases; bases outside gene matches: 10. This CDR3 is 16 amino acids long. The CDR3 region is CASSEAFGTDPNEQYF. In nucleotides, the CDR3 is TGTGCCAGCAGTGAAGCATTCGGGACAGACCCTAACGAGCAGTACTTC.

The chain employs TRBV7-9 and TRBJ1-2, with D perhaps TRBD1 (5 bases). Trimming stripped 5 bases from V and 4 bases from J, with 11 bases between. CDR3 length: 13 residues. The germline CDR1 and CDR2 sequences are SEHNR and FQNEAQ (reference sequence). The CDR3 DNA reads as TGTGCCAGCAGCCGGGACGGGGGCTATGGCTACACCTTC. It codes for CASSRDGGYGYTF.

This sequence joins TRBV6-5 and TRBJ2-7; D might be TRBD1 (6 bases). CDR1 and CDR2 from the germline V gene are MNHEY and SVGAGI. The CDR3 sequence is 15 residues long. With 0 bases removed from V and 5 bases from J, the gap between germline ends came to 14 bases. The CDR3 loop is CASSYSRGGVDEQYF. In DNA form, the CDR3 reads TGTGCCAGCAGTTACTCGCGAGGGGGTGTCGACGAGCAGTACTTC.

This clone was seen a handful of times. For the CDR3, the DNA is TGTGCCAGCAGCCCTGGCTGGGGAGGAGAGACCCAGTACTTC. Translation gives CASSPGWGGETQYF. This chain uses TRBV27 with TRBJ2-5; perhaps TRBD2 as D (6 bases). Trimming shortened V by 6 bases and J by 4 bases, and 15 bases separated the two germline ends. Germline lookup yields CDR1 MNHEY and CDR2 SMNVEV (reference sequence). The CDR3 runs 14 residues.

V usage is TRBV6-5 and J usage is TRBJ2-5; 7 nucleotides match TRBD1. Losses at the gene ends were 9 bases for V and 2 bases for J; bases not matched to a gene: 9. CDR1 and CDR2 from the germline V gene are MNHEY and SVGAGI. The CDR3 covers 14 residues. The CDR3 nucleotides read TGTGCCAGAAGCCGGGACAGCTCGCAAGAGACCCAGTACTTC. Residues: CARSRDSSQETQYF.

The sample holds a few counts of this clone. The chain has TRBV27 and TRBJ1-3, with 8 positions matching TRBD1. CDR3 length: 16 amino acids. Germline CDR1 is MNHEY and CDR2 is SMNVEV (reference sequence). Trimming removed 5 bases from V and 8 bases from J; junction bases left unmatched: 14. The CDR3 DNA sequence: TGTGCCAGCAGTCCGACAGGGGTCTACTATGTTGACACCATATATTTT. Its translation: CASSPTGVYYVDTIYF.

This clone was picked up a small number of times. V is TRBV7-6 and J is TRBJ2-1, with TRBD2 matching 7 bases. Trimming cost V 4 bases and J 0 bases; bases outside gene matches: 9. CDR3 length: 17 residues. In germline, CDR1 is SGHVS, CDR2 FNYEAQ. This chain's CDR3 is CASSSSGVPSSYNEQFF. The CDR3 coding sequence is TGTGCCAGCAGCTCGAGCGGGGTTCCCAGCTCCTACAATGAGCAGTTCTTC.

The CDR3 nucleotides are TGTGCCAGCAGCCCCGGGGGGGCAGGGACAAAGGCATCGTACTTC. Translation: CASSPGGAGTKASYF. The chain recombines TRBV6-5 with TRBJ2-7; 8 nucleotides match TRBD2. This CDR3 has 15 amino acids. CDR1 and CDR2 (germline): MNHEY, SVGAGI. V lost 6 bases, J lost 12 bases, and 19 bases stayed unmatched.

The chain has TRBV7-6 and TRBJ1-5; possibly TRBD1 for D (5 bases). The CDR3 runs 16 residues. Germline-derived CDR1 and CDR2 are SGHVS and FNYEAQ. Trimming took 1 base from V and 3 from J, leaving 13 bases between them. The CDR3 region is CASSLVPRQNNQPQHF. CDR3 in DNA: TGTGCCAGCAGCTTAGTACCCAGACAGAACAATCAGCCCCAGCATTTT.

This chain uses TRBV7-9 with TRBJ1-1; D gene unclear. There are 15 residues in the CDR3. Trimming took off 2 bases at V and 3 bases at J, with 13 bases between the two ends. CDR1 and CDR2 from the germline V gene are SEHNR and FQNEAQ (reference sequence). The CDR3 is CASSLLRLEDTEAFF. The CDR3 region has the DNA TGTGCCAGCAGCTTACTGCGACTTGAGGACACTGAAGCTTTCTTT.

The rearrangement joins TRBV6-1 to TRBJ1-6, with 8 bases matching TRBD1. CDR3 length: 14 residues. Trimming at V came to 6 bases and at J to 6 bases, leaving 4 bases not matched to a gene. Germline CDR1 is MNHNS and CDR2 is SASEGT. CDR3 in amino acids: CASSVTGANSPLHF. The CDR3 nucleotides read TGTGCCAGCAGCGTGACAGGGGCTAATTCACCCCTCCACTTT.

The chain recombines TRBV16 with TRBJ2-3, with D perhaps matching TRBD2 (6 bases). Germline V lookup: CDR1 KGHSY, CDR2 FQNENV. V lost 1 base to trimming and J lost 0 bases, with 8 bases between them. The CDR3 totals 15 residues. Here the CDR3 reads CASSQFAGSTDTQYF. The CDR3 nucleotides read TGTGCCAGCAGCCAATTTGCGGGGAGCACAGATACGCAGTATTTT.

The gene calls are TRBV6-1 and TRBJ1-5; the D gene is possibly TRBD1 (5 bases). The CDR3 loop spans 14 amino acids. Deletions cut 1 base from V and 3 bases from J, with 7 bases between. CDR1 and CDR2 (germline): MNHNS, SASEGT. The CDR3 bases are TGTGCCAGCAGTGAAGTGGGGCCCAATCAGCCCCAGCATTTT. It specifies CASSEVGPNQPQHF.

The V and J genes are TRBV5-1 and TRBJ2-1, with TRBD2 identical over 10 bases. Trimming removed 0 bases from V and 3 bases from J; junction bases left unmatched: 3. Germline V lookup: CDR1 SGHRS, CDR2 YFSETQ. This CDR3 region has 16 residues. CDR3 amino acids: CASSLGSGGHYNEQFF. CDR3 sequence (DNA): TGCGCCAGCAGCTTGGGTAGCGGGGGGCACTACAATGAGCAGTTCTTC.

The CDR3 spells CASSPTGSTEAFF. In DNA, the CDR3 is TGTGCCAGTAGTCCGACTGGTTCCACTGAAGCTTTCTTT. V usage is TRBV19 and J usage is TRBJ1-1; D unresolved. The CDR3 covers 13 residues. The V gene's germline CDR1 is LNHDA and CDR2 SQIVND (reference sequence). V gave up 5 bases and J gave up 4 bases, with 11 bases separating them. The full variable domain, its missing parts supplied by reference TRBV19 and TRBJ1-1, is DGGITQSPKYLFRKEGQNVTLSCEQNLNHDAMYWYRQDPGQGLRLIYYSQIVNDFQKGDIAEGYSVSREKKESFPLTVTSAQKNPTAFYLCASSPTGSTEAFFGQGTRLTVV.